The source of this TCR beta chain is a study of OX40 agonist ivuxolimab in advanced cancers. Study as a whole: Partial responses were achieved by three patients, one with hepatocellular carcinoma and two with cutaneous melanoma. Study-level results: The mean number of expanded clones was higher in CD8+ T cells than in CD4+. Clonal expansion among partial responders at 0.1-3.0 mg/kg ranked near the lowest.

The V gene lost 3 bases and the J gene lost 4 bases, with 9 bases spanning the gap. Germline CDR1 KGHSH, CDR2 LQKENI. This CDR3 has 14 residues. Produced via immunoSEQ multiplex PCR; TCRdb's table is partial and in-frame only. The repertoire holds 65,000 to 95,000 clones, roughly 90% seen once, with approximately 0.5% in the top ten. Baseline, cycle 4 day 1, and cycle 7 day 1 were the blood sampling points. On this clone itself: No antigen is known for it.

This clonotype was obtained from an adult with an advanced solid tumor such as melanoma, head and neck, liver or kidney cancer. This rearrangement joins TRBV18 to TRBJ1-4; no reliable D call. Specimen: CD4+ or CD8+ T cells sorted from blood, collected in a trial of the OX40 agonist ivuxolimab. DNA for the CDR3: TGTGCCAGCTCACCTCCGGGAAGTAATGAAAAACTGTTTTTT. Its protein product is CASSPPGSNEKLFF.